This T cell receptor beta chain derives from a study of vaccination and CD4 T cells after COVID-19. Study-wide background: In the convalescent group, nasal swab PCR was SARS-CoV-2 positive; under 10 cases were mild and one severe. Investigators took post-vaccine samples a median about 65 days after dose two, within a range of 14 to 241. Stimulation of the cells used overlapping spike peptide pools from SARS-CoV-2 and from the common cold coronaviruses HCoV-NL63, HCoV-OC43 and HCoV-229E.

Treatment here: roughly nine-day PBMC culture with coronavirus spike peptide pools or control peptides (ViraFEST assay). This clonotype has a handful of counts. Antigen: not known. Cultured CD4+ T-cell DNA underwent Oncomine TCR Beta short-read sequencing. One entry per CDR3 protein, called by TCRdb with MiXCR from the PCR reads. The sample includes roughly 17,000 distinct CDR3 sequences, roughly 30% seen only once; the top ten take approximately 14%. The CDR3 loop spans 12 amino acids. Trimming stripped 7 bases from V and 4 bases from J, with 7 bases between. Germline CDR1 is MNHNS and CDR2 is SASEGT. Study observations and caveats: SARS-CoV-2-reactive clonotypes showed a nonsignificant median rise from about 20 to 38.

Sequencing was performed on cultured CD4+ T cells from blood. The clonotype comes from a human donor with COVID-19. The chain is built from TRBV6-1 and TRBJ1-4, with D uncertain. CDR3 sequence (DNA): TGTGCCAGCATCTTCAGTAATGAAAAACTGTTTTTT. The encoded protein is CASIFSNEKLFF.